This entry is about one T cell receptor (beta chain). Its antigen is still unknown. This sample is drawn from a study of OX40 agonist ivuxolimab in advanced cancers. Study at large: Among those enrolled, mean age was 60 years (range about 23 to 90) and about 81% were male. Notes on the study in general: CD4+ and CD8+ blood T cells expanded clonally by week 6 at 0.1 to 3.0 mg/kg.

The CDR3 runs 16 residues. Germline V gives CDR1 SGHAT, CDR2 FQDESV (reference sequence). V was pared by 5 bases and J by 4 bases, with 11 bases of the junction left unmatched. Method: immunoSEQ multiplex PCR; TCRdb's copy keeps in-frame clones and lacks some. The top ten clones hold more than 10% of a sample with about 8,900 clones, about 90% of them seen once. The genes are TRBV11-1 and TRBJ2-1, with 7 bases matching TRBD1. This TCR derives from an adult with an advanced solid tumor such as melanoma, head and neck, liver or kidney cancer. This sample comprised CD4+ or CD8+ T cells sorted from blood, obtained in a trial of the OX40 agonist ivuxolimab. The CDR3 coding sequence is TGTGCCAGCAGCACAAATTTTAGGACAGGATACAATGAGCAGTTCTTC. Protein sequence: CASSTNFRTGYNEQFF. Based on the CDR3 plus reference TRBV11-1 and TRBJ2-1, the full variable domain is EAEVAQSPRYKITEKSQAVAFWCDPISGHATLYWYRQILGQGPELLVQFQDESVVDDSQLPKDRFSAERLKGVDSTLKIQPAELGDSAMYLCASSTNFRTGYNEQFFGPGTRLTVL.